This T cell receptor beta chain was recorded in a study of beta chain features in type 1 diabetes. Every bit of the isolated RNA underwent reverse transcription, so sequencing read expressed TCRB transcripts. The data were produced by immunoSEQ multiplex PCR, yet TCRdb's version contains in-frame clones alone and is incomplete. The sample shows hundreds of thousands of clones, roughly 30% of them seen only once. The CDR3 runs to 18 residues. Trimming took off 3 bases at V and 5 bases at J, with 23 bases between the two ends. Germline CDR1 is LNHDA and CDR2 is SQIVND (reference sequence). This chain links TRBV19 with TRBJ2-1; possibly TRBD1 for D (6 bases). Sequenced sample: naive CD4+ T cells from blood. This sequence was found in a man in his late teens or twenties in good health. CDR3: CASSIGRDIWNLNNEQFF. The CDR3 nucleotides read TGTGCCAGTAGTATCGGTCGGGACATTTGGAATTTGAACAATGAGCAGTTCTTC.